This T cell receptor beta chain was sequenced during a study of T cell repertoires in cytomegalovirus infection. Losses at the gene ends were 0 bases for V and 2 bases for J; bases not matched to a gene: 7. Germline-derived CDR1 and CDR2 are MNHEY and SMNVEV (reference sequence). The CDR3 is 16 amino acids. A single record per CDR3 protein comes from TCRdb applying MiXCR to the reads. The sample yields 750,000 to 900,000 distinct CDR3 sequences, roughly 28% seen once. Of note for this clonotype: Its antigen remains unidentified.

The source of this sequence is a human donor in good health (CMV status not recorded). Some clones in this sample may be carry-over from other donors' samples. V gene TRBV27 combines with J gene TRBJ2-7, with 7 bases lining up with TRBD1. The material was cultured CD8+ T cells from PBMCs, obtained from culture after CMV antigen stimulation. CDR3: CASSLSGTVSTYEQYF. As DNA, the CDR3 is TGTGCCAGCAGTTTATCAGGGACAGTATCGACCTACGAGCAGTACTTC.